This T cell receptor (beta chain) was captured in a study of CD8 T cells in ankylosing spondylitis. General study points: Within peripheral blood, clones linked to disease were CD8+ and relatively rare. Significant enrichment of disease-linked clones was reportedly seen in matched ankylosing spondylitis synovial fluid. Seemingly characteristic of ankylosing spondylitis blood was a TCR beta motif consisting of several highly homologous variants.

TCRdb redid the calling of the 5' RACE reads with MiXCR, one entry per CDR3 protein. Here the sample spans 400,000 or so distinct CDR3 sequences, 25% to 30% being singletons. CDR3 size: 15 residues. Germline V gives CDR1 SNHLY, CDR2 FYNNEI. The ends were cut back, 3 bases at V and 6 bases at J, with 12 bases in the middle. This clonotype was recorded only once. Its antigen is currently unknown. Sequencing was carried out using blood, either unsorted or a sorted T cell fraction (not recorded which). The chain carries TRBV2 and TRBJ1-6, with D possibly matching TRBD1 (5 bases). The TCR was taken from a male donor with ankylosing spondylitis. DNA for the CDR3: TGTGCCAGCAGTGACCAGGGTCCCGGTAATTCACCCCTCCACTTT. Its translation is CASSDQGPGNSPLHF.